These T cell receptor beta chains were read from a single sample in a study of blood T cell repertoires in COVID-19. Measured with immunoSEQ multiplex PCR; TCRdb has only the in-frame clones, and not every one. The sample includes 300,000 to 400,000 clones, 80% to 90% of them seen just once. Sequenced sample: PBMCs or T cells enriched from blood (not recorded which). The receptors originated from a man younger than 35 who had recovered from COVID-19. The CDR3 runs from the conserved cysteine through the conserved F or W. A D gene is named only where the DNA matches it firmly. The size of a clone is reported for some rows only, either as once, few or many, or as a class for expanded clones.

J gene: TRBJ1-4; V gene: TRBV5-6; D gene: .; clone size: once; CDR3 DNA: TGTGCCAGCAGCGCGCGAACAGGGATCGGTGAAAAACTGTTTTTT; CDR3 protein: CASSARTGIGEKLFF
J gene: TRBJ1-3; V gene: TRBV11-2; D gene: .; clone size: .; CDR3 DNA: TGTGCCAGCAGCCCCCCGGCGGGAGGAAACACCATATATTTT; CDR3 protein: CASSPPAGGNTIYF
J gene: TRBJ2-3; V gene: TRBV7-2; D gene: TRBD2; clone size: .; CDR3 DNA: TGTGCCAGCAGCACCAGACTAGCGGGGGCCACAGATACGCAGTATTTT; CDR3 protein: CASSTRLAGATDTQYF
J gene: TRBJ2-7; V gene: TRBV19; D gene: .; clone size: .; CDR3 DNA: TGTGCCAGTAGTAGAGGTCACCTATATTACGAGCAGTACTTC; CDR3 protein: CASSRGHLYYEQYF
J gene: TRBJ2-1; V gene: TRBV7-2; D gene: TRBD2; clone size: .; CDR3 DNA: TGTGCCAGCAGCTTAGGCCTAGCGGGAGTCGGCTATGAGCAGTTCTTC; CDR3 protein: CASSLGLAGVGYEQFF
J gene: TRBJ1-2; V gene: TRBV6-1; D gene: TRBD1; clone size: .; CDR3 DNA: TGTGCCAGCAGTGAAGCTCAGGGGGCGGGGTATGGCTACACCTTC; CDR3 protein: CASSEAQGAGYGYTF
J gene: TRBJ1-2; V gene: TRBV3-1/TRBV3-2; D gene: .; clone size: .; CDR3 DNA: TGTGCCAGCAGCCAAGATCGAGAACGGAACTATGGCTACACCTTC; CDR3 protein: CASSQDRERNYGYTF
J gene: TRBJ1-6; V gene: TRBV3-1/TRBV3-2; D gene: .; clone size: .; CDR3 DNA: TGTGCCAGCAGCCAAGATGGAGTTTCACCCCTCCACTTT; CDR3 protein: CASSQDGVSPLHF
J gene: TRBJ1-6; V gene: TRBV27; D gene: .; clone size: .; CDR3 DNA: TGTGCCAGCAGTCCCCGGTACGGGTATAATTCACCCCTCCACTTT; CDR3 protein: CASSPRYGYNSPLHF
J gene: TRBJ2-2; V gene: TRBV28; D gene: TRBD2; clone size: .; CDR3 DNA: TGTGCCAGCAGTACACGACTAGCGGGGGTCGGGGAGCTGTTTTTT; CDR3 protein: CASSTRLAGVGELFF
J gene: TRBJ2-7; V gene: TRBV2; D gene: .; clone size: .; CDR3 DNA: TGTGCCAGCACTAGGAGCCAGACCACCTACGAGCAGTACTTC; CDR3 protein: CASTRSQTTYEQYF
J gene: TRBJ2-1; V gene: TRBV7-2; D gene: .; clone size: .; CDR3 DNA: TGTGCCAGCAGCTTAGGAAGGCTAGGGGTTTCCGCAGCGAATGAGCAGTTCTTC; CDR3 protein: CASSLGRLGVSAANEQFF
J gene: TRBJ2-1; V gene: TRBV12-5; D gene: TRBD2; clone size: .; CDR3 DNA: TGTGCTAGTGGTTTGGGACTAGCGGAGTCTGATGAGCAGTTCTTC; CDR3 protein: CASGLGLAESDEQFF
J gene: TRBJ2-7; V gene: TRBV2; D gene: TRBD2; clone size: .; CDR3 DNA: TGTGCCAGCCTTCCGACTAGCGGGATCTCCTACGAGCAGTACTTC; CDR3 protein: CASLPTSGISYEQYF
J gene: TRBJ1-4; V gene: TRBV6-5; D gene: TRBD1; clone size: .; CDR3 DNA: TGTGCCACCGGACAGGGTGAAAAACTGTTTTTT; CDR3 protein: CATGQGEKLFF
J gene: TRBJ1-6; V gene: TRBV6-2/TRBV6-3; D gene: .; clone size: .; CDR3 DNA: TGTGCCAGCAGTTCCAAGGAGGATTCACCCCTCCACTTT; CDR3 protein: CASSSKEDSPLHF
J gene: TRBJ1-6; V gene: TRBV5-1; D gene: TRBD1; clone size: .; CDR3 DNA: TGCGCCAGCAGCCTCGGCCAGGGGGCAGGGTCACCCCTCCACTTT; CDR3 protein: CASSLGQGAGSPLHF
J gene: TRBJ2-1; V gene: TRBV9; D gene: .; clone size: .; CDR3 DNA: TGTGCCAGCAGCCAGAGACTGGCGGGATCCTACAATGAGCAGTTCTTC; CDR3 protein: CASSQRLAGSYNEQFF
J gene: TRBJ1-2; V gene: TRBV3-1/TRBV3-2; D gene: .; clone size: few; CDR3 DNA: TGTGCCAGCAGCCAAGATAGCGGGACACGAGGCTACACCTTC; CDR3 protein: CASSQDSGTRGYTF